Each of the 17 T cell receptor beta chains below was sequenced from the same sample in a study of monozygotic twins with inflammatory bowel disease. No DNA is given; TCRdb re-called the 5' RACE reads and lists each CDR3 protein once. The specimen's table records 350,000 to 550,000 distinct CDR3 sequences. Sequenced: blood. The receptors derive from a human donor with ulcerative colitis or Crohn's disease, or a healthy co-twin of an affected twin (not recorded which).

The chain has TRBV5-1 and TRBJ2-1; lacking DNA, the TRBD2 call made by TCRdb goes unchecked. Germline loops: CDR1 SGHRS, CDR2 YFSETQ. The CDR3 has 15 residues. The CDR3 loop is CASSLLAGAYNEQFF.

V is TRBV7-3 and J is TRBJ1-2; TCRdb's assignment of TRBD1 cannot be checked, as there is no DNA. Germline V gene data show CDR1 as SGHTA and CDR2 as FQGTGA. This CDR3 has 16 residues. The chain's CDR3 is CASSLSGGGSWYGYTF. The entire variable domain, with the rest obtained from reference TRBV7-3 and TRBJ1-2, is as follows: GAGVSQTPSNKVTEKGKYVELRCDPISGHTALYWYRQSLGQGPEFLIYFQGTGAADDSGLPNDRFFAVRPEGSVSTLKIQRTERGDSAVYLCASSLSGGGSWYGYTFGSGTRLTVV.

The CDR3 sequence: CASSLPAGGQETQYF. This chain joins TRBV5-1 and TRBJ2-5; as DNA is missing, the TRBD2 call by TCRdb cannot be tested. Looked up from germline, CDR1 is SGHRS and CDR2 is YFSETQ. The CDR3 is made up of 15 amino acids.

V is TRBV7-2 and J is TRBJ1-4; the D gene TCRdb calls, TRBD1, cannot be checked with no DNA. The CDR3 runs to 16 residues. Germline CDR1 reads SGHTA; CDR2 reads FQGNSA. The CDR3 protein is CASSLTQDRAGQKLFF. Complete variable domain (other parts from reference TRBV7-2 and TRBJ1-4): GAGVSQSPSNKVTEKGKDVELRCDPISGHTALYWYRQSLGQGLEFLIYFQGNSAPDKSGLPSDRFSAERTGGSVSTLTIQRTQQEDSAVYLCASSLTQDRAGQKLFFGSGTQLSVL.

The rearrangement links TRBV6-1 to TRBJ1-2; TCRdb proposes TRBD1, but this gene call is untestable without DNA. Per germline, CDR1 MNHNS and CDR2 SASEGT. The CDR3 loop spans 16 amino acids. CDR3 region: CASRRARDMANGGYTF.

This chain uses TRBV5-1 with TRBJ1-1. Germline V gene data show CDR1 as SGHRS and CDR2 as YFSETQ. CDR3 length: 14 amino acids. This CDR3 is CASSSMTLNTEAFF.

The chain uses TRBV5-1 and TRBJ1-1; as DNA is missing, the TRBD1 call by TCRdb cannot be tested. This CDR3 spans 16 amino acids. CDR1 and CDR2 (germline): SGHRS, YFSETQ. CDR3 sequence reads: CASSFNAGQLNTEAFF.

The J gene is TRBJ1-5, the V gene TRBV12-3 or TRBV12-4; TCRdb calls TRBD1, which cannot be checked without DNA. This CDR3 is 16 amino acids long. CDR3 in amino acids: CASSLGGFGANQPQHF.

The rearrangement joins TRBV2 to TRBJ2-1; without DNA, the TCRdb call of TRBD1 cannot be checked. The CDR3 is made up of 14 amino acids. Per the germline V gene, CDR1 is SNHLY and CDR2 is FYNNEI. The CDR3 protein is CASSDRGYYNEQFF.

The CDR3 spells CASWTVNYGYTF. V and J are TRBV28 and TRBJ1-2. This CDR3 has 12 amino acids. CDR1 and CDR2 (germline): MDHEN, SYDVKM.

The chain's CDR3 is CASSQVGGLAGGSYNEQFF. The chain carries TRBV4-2 and TRBJ2-1; no DNA is available, so the TRBD2 call from TCRdb remains unchecked. From germline, CDR1 is LGHNA and CDR2 YNFKEQ. The CDR3 is 19 amino acids.

J is TRBJ2-5 and V is TRBV5-1; checking the TCRdb D call of TRBD2 is not possible without DNA. Germline V gene data show CDR1 as SGHRS and CDR2 as YFSETQ. CDR3 size: 16 residues. CDR3 sequence: CASSTIAGGYQETQYF.

The chain employs TRBV2 and TRBJ1-5; with no DNA, the TCRdb D assignment of TRBD1 cannot be verified. The V gene's germline CDR1 is SNHLY and CDR2 FYNNEI. CDR3 length equals 15 residues. CDR3 protein: CASKGGAGEFQPQHF. The full variable domain, rest sourced from reference TRBV2 and TRBJ1-5, is EPEVTQTPSHQVTQMGQEVILRCVPISNHLYFYWYRQILGQKVEFLVSFYNNEISEKSEIFDDQFSVERPDGSNFTLKIRSTKLEDSAMYFCASKGGAGEFQPQHFGDGTRLSIL.

V usage is TRBV29-1 and J usage is TRBJ2-7. The CDR3 contains 11 residues. Germline loops: CDR1 SQVTM, CDR2 ANQGSEA. The CDR3: CSVEEAYEQYF.

The V call is TRBV3-1, the J call TRBJ2-1; TCRdb's D call of TRBD2 is untestable without DNA. This CDR3 has 15 residues. Germline values: CDR1 LGHDT, CDR2 YNNKEL (reference sequence). The CDR3 spells CASSPQRGAYNEQFF.

The chain combines TRBV20-1 with TRBJ1-6; as DNA is missing, the TRBD1 call by TCRdb cannot be tested. The CDR3 consists of 13 residues. Germline V CDR1 and CDR2: DFQATT, SNEGSKA (reference sequence). CDR3 sequence reads: CSASATVNSPLHF.

This chain links TRBV7-3 with TRBJ2-2; the TRBD1 assignment by TCRdb is unverifiable without DNA. The CDR3 consists of 16 residues. Germline V gives CDR1 SGHTA, CDR2 FQGTGA. The CDR3 sequence: CASSPGNGGPTGELFF. Variable domain in full (rest from reference TRBV7-3 and TRBJ2-2): GAGVSQTPSNKVTEKGKYVELRCDPISGHTALYWYRQSLGQGPEFLIYFQGTGAADDSGLPNDRFFAVRPEGSVSTLKIQRTERGDSAVYLCASSPGNGGPTGELFFGEGSRLTVL.